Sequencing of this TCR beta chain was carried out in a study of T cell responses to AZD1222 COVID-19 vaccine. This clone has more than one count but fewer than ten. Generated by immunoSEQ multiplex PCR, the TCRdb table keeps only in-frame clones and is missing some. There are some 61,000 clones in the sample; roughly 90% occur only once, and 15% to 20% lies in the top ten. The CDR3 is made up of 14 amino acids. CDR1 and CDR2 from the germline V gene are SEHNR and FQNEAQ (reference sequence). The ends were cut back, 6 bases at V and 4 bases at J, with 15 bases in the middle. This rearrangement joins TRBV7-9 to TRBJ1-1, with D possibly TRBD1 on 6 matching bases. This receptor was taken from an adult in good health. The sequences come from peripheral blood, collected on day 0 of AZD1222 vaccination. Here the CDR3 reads CASRTGTGTTEAFF. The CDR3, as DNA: TGTGCCAGCAGAACAGGGACGGGGACCACTGAAGCTTTCTTT.